The 5 T cell receptor beta chains in this list originate from one sample, sequenced in a study of blood T cell repertoires in COVID-19. Data came from immunoSEQ multiplex PCR; TCRdb stores just in-frame clones and leaves some out. This table holds just over 150,000 clones, about 90% found once. The source material was peripheral blood. These receptor sequences come from a young man with COVID-19, enrolled during active disease.

This chain connects TRBV18 to TRBJ2-1, with 7 nucleotides matching TRBD2. This CDR3 contains 17 residues. Germline CDR1 reads KGHSH; CDR2 reads LQKENI. V shed 3 bases, J shed 2 bases, and the junction held 10 bases outside the gene matches. CDR3 loop: CASSPSSGVGAYNEQFF. The CDR3 DNA reads as TGTGCCAGCTCACCTTCCAGCGGGGTAGGGGCCTACAATGAGCAGTTCTTC.

The genes are TRBV6-5 and TRBJ1-5; TRBD1 aligns across 7 bases. The ends lost 5 bases at V and 0 bases at J; junction bases unmatched: 4. Germline V lookup: CDR1 MNHEY, CDR2 SVGAGI. This CDR3 region has 15 residues. CDR3 DNA: TGTGCCAGCAGTAGACAGGGTTATAGCAATCAGCCCCAGCATTTT. Amino acids: CASSRQGYSNQPQHF.

The rearrangement links TRBV4-3 to TRBJ2-2, with no clear D. Germline V lookup: CDR1 LGHNA, CDR2 YSLEER. The V gene lost 2 bases and the J gene lost 0 bases, with 16 bases spanning the gap. This CDR3 comprises 18 residues. CDR3 DNA: TGCGCCAGCAGCCAATTACCATCGTGGAGCTCGAACACCGGGGAGCTGTTTTTT. Encoded protein: CASSQLPSWSSNTGELFF.

V and J are TRBV10-3 and TRBJ1-2; D possibly corresponds to TRBD1 (5 bases). V lost 0 bases and J 2 bases, leaving 7 bases between the germline ends. Germline CDR1 reads ENHRY; CDR2 reads SYGVKD. The length of the CDR3 is 14 residues. The CDR3 bases are TGTGCCATCAGTGAGTCGGCAGGGAACTATGGCTACACCTTC. Protein: CAISESAGNYGYTF.

The V gene is TRBV6-1, the J gene TRBJ1-1, with D perhaps TRBD1 (5 bases). Germline V CDR1 and CDR2: MNHNS, SASEGT. CDR3 size: 15 residues. The V and J ends lost 3 bases and 0 bases respectively, with 11 bases between them. The CDR3 DNA sequence: TGTGCCAGCAGTGACAGGGTGGGGTTGAACACTGAAGCTTTCTTT. This translates into CASSDRVGLNTEAFF.